The source of this T cell receptor beta chain is a study of T cells in localized non-small cell lung cancer. The repertoire was sequenced with immunoSEQ multiplex PCR; TCRdb's copy has only in-frame clones and lacks some. The sample lists under 40,000 clones; 93% were seen once. J was trimmed by 4 bases and V by 0 bases; bases with no gene match: 8. Germline V CDR1 and CDR2: SGHRS, YFSETQ. This CDR3 region has 16 residues. The chain uses TRBV5-1 and TRBJ1-2, with 8 bases lining up with TRBD1. This receptor was identified in a female donor aged 60 or older with stage I lung adenocarcinoma. Sequencing was performed on peripheral blood, taken before any cancer treatment. The CDR3 nucleotides are TGCGCCAGCAGCTTGGGCGGCTCAGGGACAGGCTATGGCTACACCTTC. Its protein is CASSLGGSGTGYGYTF.